This T cell receptor (beta chain) is from a study of cytotoxic CD8 clonotypes in ibrutinib-treated CLL (dated by TCRdb to the early 2020s). Background on the whole study: In this cohort, around 15 patients were treatment-naive and fewer than 13 were relapsed/refractory, while around 18 had unmutated IGHV. The response samples were drawn at a median of roughly twelve months into treatment, with a range of about 6 to 36 months. Partial responses were observed in 24 patients and complete responses in 2; after a median follow-up of roughly 62 months, remission was maintained in 15 or so patients and progression was observed in approximately 12. Cryopreserved peripheral blood mononuclear cells were collected at three points: before therapy, at response, and at either sustained remission or disease progression. All remission and progressive disease samples were collected while patients were still receiving ibrutinib. Samples averaged approximately 260,000 productive templates and 94,082 productive rearrangements. Longitudinal samples were available for about 30% of the roughly 86 trial participants.

Reading the label with the study, this specimen's time point is: 12 months on ibrutinib. For TCR beta library preparation, roughly 2 micrograms of genomic DNA was extracted from cryopreserved PBMCs. Longitudinal blood samples from CLL patients on ibrutinib monotherapy were analyzed using high-throughput TCR beta sequencing. The patients took part in an open-label, single-center phase 2 trial of ibrutinib monotherapy. Here is what the overall study found, with its caveats: An increase in clonality was observed at ibrutinib response, with clonality remaining stable during sustained remission and falling back toward baseline at progression. Public clonotypes were rare and either contracted or stayed stable during treatment, and the rise in clonality at ibrutinib response reflected the expansion of private clonotypes. Sampling times were not matched between patients in sustained remission and patients whose disease was progressing, and lymph node repertoires were not examined. At baseline, clonality was higher than in age-matched healthy donors and showed a strong correlation with circulating CD8+ T-cell counts.

As for this clone: Its recognized antigen is unknown. The input lacks base qualities; no much larger clone sits a single base away.

Each clonotype received, on average, approximately 9.9x coverage in deep resolution sequencing performed on a MiSeq, where the target depth lay between 1 in 1 million and 1 in 200,000 T cells. TCR beta libraries were generated with the immunoSEQ hsTCRB Kit. Per the original workflow: ImmunoSEQ Data Assistant and ImmunoSEQ Analyzer were used for data analysis, and V, D and J genes were assigned according to IMGT definitions. Clonality, which ranges from 0 to 1, was calculated by subtracting the normalized Shannon entropy of productive rearrangement frequencies from one. Only overrepresented clonotypes making up at least 0.05% of each patient's repertoire were included in the public clonotype analysis. Approximately 14 age-matched healthy donor repertoires from immuneACCESS served as clonality controls. TCRdb provides this immuneACCESS table in a form limited to in-frame rearrangements. Some clones are lacking; in checked studies, under half of them reflect an unresolved V gene, and why the rest are absent is not known. D and trimming were read from the DNA, whereas the V and J calls and clone size are those reported in that table. The sample table holds 55,000 to 85,000 clones, of which about nine tenths were seen once. Around 3.1% of the sample belongs to the ten largest clones.

Source: PBMCs, taken after 12 months of ibrutinib treatment. The sequence derives from a human donor with chronic lymphocytic leukemia.

DNA sequence: TGTGCCAGCAGTTCTCGTGGGAGCACAGATACGCAGTATTTT. Translated, it reads CASSSRGSTDTQYF. The chain is made from TRBV7-2 and TRBJ2-3, with the D gene not clear enough to name. Including the terminal cysteine and phenylalanine, the CDR3 comprises 14 residues. The retained sequence is limited to the CDR3, 42 bases, with the frame set at the first base. V was cut back by 6 bases and J by 0 bases, leaving a gap of 10 bases between them. The germline V gene provides CDR1 SGHTA and CDR2 FQGNSA.